Below are 25 T cell receptor beta chains sequenced from a single sample in a study of blood T cell repertoires in COVID-19. This table comes from immunoSEQ multiplex PCR, and its TCRdb copy is limited to in-frame clones, with some not included. The profile covers 65,000 to 100,000 clones, with 88% appearing a single time and about 4.8% taken by the ten largest. The sample was peripheral blood. The source of these receptors is a woman over 75 with acute or convalescent COVID-19.

In its sample, this clone was seen a few times. The chain has TRBV7-2 and TRBJ1-2; 9 bases agree with TRBD1. CDR3 length equals 15 residues. The germline V gene has CDR1 SGHTA and CDR2 FQGNSA. V lost 5 bases and J lost 4; bases outside the gene matches: 8. The CDR3, as DNA: TGTGCCAGCAGCCTCAAGCCGGGACAGGGCTATGGCTACACCTTC. Amino acids: CASSLKPGQGYGYTF.

The chain has TRBV29-1 and TRBJ2-1, with D tentatively TRBD1 (7 bases). Germline assignment: CDR1 SQVTM and CDR2 ANQGSEA. V was shortened by 4 bases and J by 5 bases, with 12 bases between the two germline ends. The CDR3 runs 13 residues. In DNA form, the CDR3 reads TGCAGCGTTGGGAGGGGGCGGAACAATGAGCAGTTCTTC. Protein sequence: CSVGRGRNNEQFF.

The V and J genes are TRBV18 and TRBJ1-2; maybe TRBD1 (5 bases). Deletions cut 2 bases from V and 4 bases from J, with 14 bases between. The CDR3 is 15 amino acids. Germline CDR1 is KGHSH and CDR2 is LQKENI. CDR3 residues: CASSPFHGGTYGYTF. In DNA, the CDR3 is TGTGCCAGCTCACCATTCCACGGGGGGACCTATGGCTACACCTTC. Full variable domain (missing parts from reference TRBV18 and TRBJ1-2): NAGVMQNPRHLVRRRGQEARLRCSPMKGHSHVYWYRQLPEEGLKFMVYLQKENIIDESGMPKERFSAEFPKEGPSILRIQQVVRGDSAAYFCASSPFHGGTYGYTFGSGTRLTVV.

This chain uses TRBV21-1 with TRBJ1-2; TRBD1 is the table's D call, not checked against the DNA. TRBV21-1 is described as a pseudogene. CDR3 length: 17 amino acids. The CDR3 region has the DNA TGTGCCAGCAGCAAAGAATTGGAGCGGGCCAGGGGGTATGGCTACACCTTC. It translates to CASSKELERARGYGYTF.

This chain joins TRBV5-6 and TRBJ1-1, with D uncertain. Trimming shortened V by 5 bases and J by 1 base, and 15 bases separated the two germline ends. Germline lookup yields CDR1 SGHDT and CDR2 YYEEEE. The length of the CDR3 is 15 residues. This CDR3 is CASSPAGAGNTEAFF. The DNA of the CDR3 is TGTGCCAGCAGTCCCGCGGGCGCGGGGAACACTGAAGCTTTCTTT.

CDR3 in amino acids: CASSPRWPRTDTQYF. The CDR3 coding sequence is TGTGCCAGCAGCCCCCGCTGGCCACGCACAGATACGCAGTATTTT. The gene calls are TRBV14 and TRBJ2-3; no clear D. Trimming stripped 4 bases from V and 1 base from J, with 12 bases between. The CDR3 loop spans 15 amino acids. Germline V CDR1 and CDR2: SGHDN, FVKESK.

CDR3 nucleotides: TGCAGCGCCTTAGGACTAGCTCCTAAACGGGCCCAGTACTTC. Translation: CSALGLAPKRAQYF. V and J are TRBV29-1 and TRBJ2-5; 8 nucleotides match TRBD2. The CDR3 is made up of 14 amino acids. Germline values: CDR1 SQVTM, CDR2 ANQGSEA. V shed 7 bases, J shed 9 bases, and the junction held 16 bases outside the gene matches.

CDR3 sequence: CASSIQEDRSYTF. In DNA, the CDR3 is TGTGCCAGTAGTATTCAGGAAGACAGGTCCTACACCTTC. The chain combines TRBV19 with TRBJ1-2; a weak D match, TRBD1 (6 bases). V was trimmed by 3 bases and J by 10 bases, leaving 15 bases between them. Germline values: CDR1 LNHDA, CDR2 SQIVND (reference sequence). This CDR3 region has 13 residues.

This clone was recorded a few times. The chain uses TRBV10-3 and TRBJ2-3; TRBD2 matches at 8 bases. Germline CDR1 reads ENHRY; CDR2 reads SYGVKD. CDR3 length equals 17 residues. V lost 2 bases and J lost 0; bases outside the gene matches: 7. The DNA for the CDR3 is TGTGCCATCAGTGAGACTAGCGGTTCTACTAGCACAGATACGCAGTATTTT. Amino acids: CAISETSGSTSTDTQYF.

This clone has a handful of counts. J is TRBJ2-5 and V is TRBV7-9; D call uncertain. This CDR3 spans 14 amino acids. Germline values: CDR1 SEHNR, CDR2 FQNEAQ (reference sequence). V was shortened by 5 bases and J by 1 base, with 11 bases between the two germline ends. This CDR3 reads CASSLLRSQETQYF. The CDR3 DNA reads TGTGCCAGCAGCCTCCTCCGTTCCCAAGAGACCCAGTACTTC.

The gene calls are TRBV7-2 and TRBJ1-1; D not certain. The CDR3 contains 13 residues. Germline CDR1 is SGHTA and CDR2 is FQGNSA. V dropped 1 base and J dropped 0 bases, with 3 bases sitting between them. The CDR3 protein is CASSLVVNTEAFF. In DNA, the CDR3 is TGTGCCAGCAGCTTAGTAGTGAACACTGAAGCTTTCTTT.

V and J are TRBV10-3 and TRBJ1-1; 8 bases are a match to TRBD1. The ends lost 10 bases at V and 4 bases at J; junction bases unmatched: 5. From germline, CDR1 is ENHRY and CDR2 SYGVKD. The CDR3 consists of 12 residues. The CDR3 coding sequence is TGTGCCAGCCGGACAGGGCCCACTGAAGCTTTCTTT. It specifies CASRTGPTEAFF.

This clone was seen only once. The chain recombines TRBV15 with TRBJ2-7; no reliable D call. Germline V gene data show CDR1 as LNHNV and CDR2 as YYDKDF (reference sequence). This CDR3 is 12 amino acids long. V lost 3 bases and J lost 5, with 8 bases in between. CDR3 coding DNA: TGTGCCACCAGCAGGTTGGGCAACGAGCAGTACTTC. It encodes CATSRLGNEQYF.

The chain employs TRBV5-4 and TRBJ2-1, with 7 bases that match TRBD1. Germline V gives CDR1 SGHNT, CDR2 YYREEE (reference sequence). The CDR3 extends over 16 amino acids. J lost 0 bases, V lost 7 bases, and 10 bases had no gene match. CDR3: CASVRAAGGSYNEQFF. CDR3 in DNA: TGTGCCAGCGTACGAGCGGCAGGGGGCTCCTACAATGAGCAGTTCTTC. Full variable domain (outside the CDR3, taken from reference TRBV5-4 and TRBJ2-1): ETGVTQSPTHLIKTRGQQVTLRCSSQSGHNTVSWYQQALGQGPQFIFQYYREEENGRGNFPPRFSGLQFPNYSSELNVNALELDDSALYLCASVRAAGGSYNEQFFGPGTRLTVL.

Only a few counts were recorded for this clone. This chain links TRBV5-5 with TRBJ2-7, with 10 bases fitting TRBD1. This CDR3 has 14 amino acids. After removal of 4 bases from V and 7 bases from J, the junction contained 8 bases not matched to a gene. Germline loops: CDR1 SGHKS, CDR2 YYEKEE (reference sequence). The CDR3 nucleotides read TGTGCCAGCAGCACGACAGGGGGCTGGGAAGAGCAGTACTTC. This gives the protein CASSTTGGWEEQYF.

This clone was observed once. The genes are TRBV30 and TRBJ1-6; 9 nucleotides line up with TRBD1. V shed 2 bases and J 6 bases; nucleotides not matched to a gene: 8. CDR1 is GTSNPN and CDR2 is SVGIG in the germline V gene (reference sequence). The length of the CDR3 is 16 residues. The CDR3 DNA follows: TGTGCCTGGAGTCCCGGACAGGGGACCGCTAATTCACCCCTCCACTTT. It is translated as CAWSPGQGTANSPLHF. The whole variable domain, remainder taken from reference TRBV30 and TRBJ1-6, is SQTIHQWPATLVQPVGSPLSLECTVEGTSNPNLYWYRQAAGRGLQLLFYSVGIGQISSEVPQNLSASRPQDRQFILSSKKLLLSDSGFYLCAWSPGQGTANSPLHFGNGTRLTVT.

This clone was recorded only once. V usage is TRBV6-5 and J usage is TRBJ1-2, with D possibly being TRBD1 (5 bases). The CDR3 is made up of 14 amino acids. Trimming stripped 4 bases from V and 0 bases from J, with 9 bases between. Per the germline V gene, CDR1 is MNHEY and CDR2 is SVGAGI. CDR3 residues: CASSSDRTNYGYTF. The DNA of the CDR3 is TGTGCCAGCAGTTCCGACAGAACTAACTATGGCTACACCTTC.

V gene TRBV11-1 combines with J gene TRBJ2-7, with 7 bases matching TRBD2. V lost 2 bases to trimming and J lost 1 base; unmatched junction nucleotides: 5. The CDR3 is 15 residues long. The V gene's germline CDR1 is SGHAT and CDR2 FQDESV (reference sequence). CDR3 region: CASSLRASGSYEQYF. The CDR3 DNA follows: TGTGCCAGCAGCTTAAGGGCTAGCGGATCCTACGAGCAGTACTTC.

The V gene is TRBV6-5, the J gene TRBJ1-3, with 7 bases matching TRBD1. The V gene end was trimmed by 6 bases and the J gene end by 3 bases; junction bases not matched to a gene: 5. This CDR3 has 14 amino acids. Germline values: CDR1 MNHEY, CDR2 SVGAGI. The chain's CDR3 is CASRTGLGGNTIYF. For the CDR3, the DNA is TGTGCCAGCAGGACAGGGCTCGGTGGAAACACCATATATTTT.

The V call is TRBV7-2, the J call TRBJ1-2; 10 bases are shared with TRBD1. The CDR3 has 15 residues. Germline CDR1 is SGHTA and CDR2 is FQGNSA. The V segment lost 3 bases and the J segment 4 bases; nucleotides outside the gene matches: 5. DNA for the CDR3: TGTGCCAGCAGCTTTTCGGACAGGGGGGGCTATGGCTACACCTTC. Translating it yields CASSFSDRGGYGYTF.

This chain joins TRBV12-3 or TRBV12-4 and TRBJ2-2, with D tentatively TRBD1 (5 bases). V was trimmed by 5 bases and J by 7 bases, leaving 11 bases between them. This CDR3 comprises 13 residues. The CDR3 is CASSQQEIGELFF. DNA of the CDR3: TGTGCCAGCAGTCAACAGGAAATCGGGGAGCTGTTTTTT.

V usage is TRBV29-1 and J usage is TRBJ2-5, with D unclear. V lost 4 bases, J lost 2 bases, and 8 bases lay in between. The germline V gene encodes CDR1 SQVTM and CDR2 ANQGSEA. The CDR3 length is 12 residues. The CDR3 loop is CSVGDLQETQYF. CDR3 nucleotide sequence: TGCAGCGTTGGAGATCTACAAGAGACCCAGTACTTC.

The V and J genes are TRBV29-1 and TRBJ2-5; the D gene is possibly TRBD2 (6 bases). This CDR3 has 13 residues. Germline lookup yields CDR1 SQVTM and CDR2 ANQGSEA. The V and J ends lost 4 bases and 4 bases respectively, with 13 bases between them. As DNA, the CDR3 is TGCAGCGTTGGGGGGGTAGCAGGAGAGACCCAGTACTTC. Translating it yields CSVGGVAGETQYF.

This clone has only one observation. CDR3 DNA sequence: TGTGCCAGCAGCGTAGTCGGGACAGCTGGAAACACCATATATTTT. Protein product: CASSVVGTAGNTIYF. The chain couples TRBV9 to TRBJ1-3; TRBD1 agrees at 7 bases. The CDR3 has 15 amino acids. Germline assignment: CDR1 SGDLS and CDR2 YYNGEE. V shed 0 bases and J 2 bases; nucleotides not matched to a gene: 2.

The chain uses TRBV19 and TRBJ2-5; no clear D. The CDR3 runs to 11 residues. The germline CDR1 and CDR2 sequences are LNHDA and SQIVND (reference sequence). Trimming took 3 bases from V and 4 from J, leaving 3 bases between them. The CDR3 DNA is TGTGCCAGTAGTATGCGAGAGACCCAGTACTTC. It codes for CASSMRETQYF.